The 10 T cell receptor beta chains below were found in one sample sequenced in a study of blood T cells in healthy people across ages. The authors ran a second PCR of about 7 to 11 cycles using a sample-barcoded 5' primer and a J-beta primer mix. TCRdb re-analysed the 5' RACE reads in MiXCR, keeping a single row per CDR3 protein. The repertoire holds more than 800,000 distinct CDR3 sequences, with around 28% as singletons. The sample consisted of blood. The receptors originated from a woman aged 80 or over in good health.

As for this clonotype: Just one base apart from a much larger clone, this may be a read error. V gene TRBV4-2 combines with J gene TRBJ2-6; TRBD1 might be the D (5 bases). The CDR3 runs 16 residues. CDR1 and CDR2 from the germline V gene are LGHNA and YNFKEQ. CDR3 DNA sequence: TGTGCCAGCACAGTTAACATGAACTCTGGGGCCAACGCCCTGACTTTC. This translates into CASTVNMNSGANALTF.

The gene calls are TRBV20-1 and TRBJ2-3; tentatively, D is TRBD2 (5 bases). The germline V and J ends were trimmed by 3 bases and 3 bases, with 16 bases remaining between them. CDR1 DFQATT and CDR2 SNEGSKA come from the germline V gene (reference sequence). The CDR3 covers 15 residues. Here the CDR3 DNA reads TGCAGTGCTAGGACCGGAGAGGGAGAGACAGATACGCAGTATTTT. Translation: CSARTGEGETDTQYF.

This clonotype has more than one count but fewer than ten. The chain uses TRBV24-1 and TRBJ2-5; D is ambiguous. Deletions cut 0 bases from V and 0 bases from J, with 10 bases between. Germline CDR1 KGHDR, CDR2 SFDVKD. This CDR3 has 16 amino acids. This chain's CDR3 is CATSDLAGSNQETQYF. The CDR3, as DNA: TGTGCCACCAGTGATTTGGCCGGTTCGAACCAAGAGACCCAGTACTTC.

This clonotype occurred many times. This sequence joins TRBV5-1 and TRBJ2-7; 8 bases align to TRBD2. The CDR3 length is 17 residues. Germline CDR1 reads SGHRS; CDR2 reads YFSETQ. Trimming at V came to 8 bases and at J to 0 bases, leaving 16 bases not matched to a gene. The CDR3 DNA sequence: TGCGCCAGTCGGGGGGGCGGGGGTCTAAGGTCCTCCTACGAGCAGTACTTC. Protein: CASRGGGGLRSSYEQYF.

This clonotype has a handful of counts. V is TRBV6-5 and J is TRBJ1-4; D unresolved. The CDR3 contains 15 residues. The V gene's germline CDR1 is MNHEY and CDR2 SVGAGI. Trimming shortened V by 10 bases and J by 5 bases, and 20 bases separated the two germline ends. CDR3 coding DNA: TGTGCCAACAGCTTTGGACGGGGTAGGAATGAAAAACTGTTTTTT. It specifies CANSFGRGRNEKLFF.

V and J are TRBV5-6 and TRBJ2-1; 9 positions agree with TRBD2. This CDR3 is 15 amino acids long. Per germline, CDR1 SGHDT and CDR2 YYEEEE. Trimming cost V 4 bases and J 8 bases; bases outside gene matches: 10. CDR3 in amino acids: CASSVRAGGFDEQFF. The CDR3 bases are TGTGCCAGCAGCGTAAGAGCGGGAGGTTTCGATGAGCAGTTCTTC.

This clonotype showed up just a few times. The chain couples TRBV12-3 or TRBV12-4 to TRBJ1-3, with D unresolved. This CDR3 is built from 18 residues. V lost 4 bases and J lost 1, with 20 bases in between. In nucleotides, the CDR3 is TGTGCCAGCAGTTCTTCCCGGGCCGGGTATCAGTCTGGAAACACCATATATTTT. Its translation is CASSSSRAGYQSGNTIYF.

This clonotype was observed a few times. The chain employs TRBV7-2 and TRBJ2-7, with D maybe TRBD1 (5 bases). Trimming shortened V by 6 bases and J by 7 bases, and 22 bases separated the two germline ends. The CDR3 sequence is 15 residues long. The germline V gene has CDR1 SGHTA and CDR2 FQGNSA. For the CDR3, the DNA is TGTGCCAGCAGACCCTTAGGGGCCCTCTACAATGAGCAGTACTTC. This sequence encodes CASRPLGALYNEQYF.

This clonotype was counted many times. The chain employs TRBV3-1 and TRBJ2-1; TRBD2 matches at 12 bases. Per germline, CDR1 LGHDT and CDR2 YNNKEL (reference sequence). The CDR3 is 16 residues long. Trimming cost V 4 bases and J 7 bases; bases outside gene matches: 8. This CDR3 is CASSPSRLAGANEQFF. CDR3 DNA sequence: TGTGCCAGCAGCCCAAGTAGACTAGCGGGGGCAAATGAGCAGTTCTTC.

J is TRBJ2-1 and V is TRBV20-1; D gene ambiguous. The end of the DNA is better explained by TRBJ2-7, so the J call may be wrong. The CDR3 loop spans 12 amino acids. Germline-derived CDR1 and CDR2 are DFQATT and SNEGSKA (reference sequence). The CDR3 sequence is CSAETPDNEQYF. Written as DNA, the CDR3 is TGCAGTGCCGAGACACCTGACAATGAGCAGTACTTC.